This is a list of T cell receptor beta chains from one sample in a study of T cells in Graves' hyperthyroidism and ophthalmopathy. TCRdb redid the calling of the multiplex PCR reads with MiXCR, one entry per CDR3 protein. This table has a few hundred thousand distinct CDR3 sequences, roughly 14% appearing once. The sequencing input was blood. The source of these receptors is a woman in her 30s with Graves' hyperthyroidism. Each CDR3 is given without its conserved first and last residue. The order of the fields is V gene, J gene, CDR3 protein.

V: TRBV7-9
J: TRBJ2-5
CDR3: ASSTPPDRAGAEETQY

V: TRBV7-2
J: TRBJ2-7
CDR3: ASSLVPGLGGEQY

V: TRBV10-3
J: TRBJ2-1
CDR3: AISGEGADSYNEQF

V: TRBV27
J: -
CDR3: ASGVGGGNEQY

V: TRBV5-1
J: TRBJ2-7
CDR3: ASSLPLAGHYEQY

V: TRBV10-3
J: TRBJ2-1
CDR3: ATGALQGNEQF

V: TRBV12-5
J: TRBJ2-5
CDR3: ASGPGTDQETQY

V: TRBV28
J: TRBJ2-7
CDR3: ASKEGSLISYEQY

V: TRBV6-2/TRBV6-3
J: TRBJ2-7
CDR3: ASTKSGAGGREQY

V: TRBV29-1
J: TRBJ2-7
CDR3: SVIPGSGLAGGDEQY

V: TRBV20-1
J: TRBJ2-7
CDR3: SARRTNYEQY

V: TRBV5-1
J: TRBJ2-7
CDR3: ASSLPARDTASYEQY

V: TRBV11-2
J: TRBJ2-2
CDR3: ASSSLAGANTGELF

V: TRBV9
J: TRBJ2-2
CDR3: ASSVDGELF

V: TRBV15
J: TRBJ2-3
CDR3: ATSESGPDTQY

V: TRBV7-8
J: TRBJ2-5
CDR3: ASSLPPLETQY

V: TRBV5-4
J: TRBJ2-4
CDR3: ASSSSGSAKNIQY

V: TRBV7-2
J: TRBJ2-3
CDR3: ASSLAISTLLTDTQY

V: TRBV9
J: TRBJ2-3
CDR3: ASSVAGDSTANTQY

V: TRBV20-1
J: TRBJ2-3
CDR3: RPLGGTDTQY

V: TRBV6-1
J: TRBJ2-2
CDR3: ASSPGLVLLGTGELF

V: TRBV7-2
J: TRBJ2-7
CDR3: ASSGSTTYEQY

V: TRBV20-1
J: TRBJ1-2
CDR3: SARVREASYGYT

V: TRBV6-1
J: TRBJ2-7
CDR3: ASSYISLARQGDEQY

V: TRBV12-3/TRBV12-4
J: TRBJ1-1
CDR3: ASWRVSNTEAF

V: TRBV12-3/TRBV12-4
J: TRBJ2-2
CDR3: ASSLRQEVNGELF

V: TRBV5-5
J: TRBJ2-1
CDR3: ASSGLGADEQF

V: TRBV20-1
J: TRBJ2-1
CDR3: SGGGVSYNEQF

V: TRBV20-1
J: TRBJ2-5
CDR3: SASKVESETQY

V: TRBV10-3
J: TRBJ2-7
CDR3: AISEDEGKGDLGEQY

V: TRBV5-6
J: TRBJ2-1
CDR3: ASSSTTRRGGLSYNEQF

V: TRBV10-2
J: TRBJ2-7
CDR3: ASSESGSGVYEQY